This T cell receptor (beta chain) was observed in a study of Ad26.COV2.S vaccination and SARS-CoV-2 variants. The V segment lost 5 bases and the J segment 3 bases; nucleotides outside the gene matches: 6. The V gene's germline CDR1 is MDHEN and CDR2 SYDVKM. CDR3 length equals 15 residues. The repertoire was sequenced with immunoSEQ multiplex PCR; TCRdb's copy has only in-frame clones and lacks some. The profile shows about 400,000 clones, roughly 90% of them singletons. Regarding treatment: roughly 20 received Ad26.COV2.S at low or high dose, single or two shots; about 5 received placebo; per-sample allocation not given. Collection of the samples took place on day 63 after the first injection of vaccine or placebo.

The TCR comes from a person between 18 and 65 years old who received the Ad26.COV2.S COVID-19 vaccine or a placebo. Sequencing used peripheral blood, obtained in a trial of Ad26.COV2.S vaccine versus placebo. The chain uses TRBV28 and TRBJ1-4; 7 bases are shared with TRBD1. CDR3: CASSDSGTANEKLFF. In DNA form, the CDR3 reads TGTGCCAGCAGTGACTCCGGGACAGCTAATGAAAAACTGTTTTTT.